This T cell receptor (beta chain) is drawn from a study of Graves' ophthalmopathy and Graves' hyperthyroidism. RNA transcripts were the template, and TCR beta CDR3 regions were amplified from them. An opening RT-PCR round employed HTBI primers and preceded a second-round multiplex PCR. MiXCR, applied by TCRdb to the multiplex PCR reads, yields one record per CDR3 protein. The sample shows hundreds of thousands of distinct CDR3 sequences, around 21% of them seen only once. This clonotype has at least ten counts. This CDR3 has 16 residues. Germline lookup yields CDR1 MNHEY and CDR2 SMNVEV (reference sequence). The V end lost 4 bases, the J end lost 2 bases, and 18 bases lay between the germline ends.

The material sequenced was peripheral blood. The chain employs TRBV27 and TRBJ2-7; D gene unclear. The TCR sequence derives from a woman aged 18-29 years with stable Graves' hyperthyroidism. The CDR3 loop is CASSSYLRRAPYEQYF. The CDR3 DNA reads as TGTGCCAGCAGTTCGTACCTTAGACGGGCGCCCTACGAGCAGTACTTC.